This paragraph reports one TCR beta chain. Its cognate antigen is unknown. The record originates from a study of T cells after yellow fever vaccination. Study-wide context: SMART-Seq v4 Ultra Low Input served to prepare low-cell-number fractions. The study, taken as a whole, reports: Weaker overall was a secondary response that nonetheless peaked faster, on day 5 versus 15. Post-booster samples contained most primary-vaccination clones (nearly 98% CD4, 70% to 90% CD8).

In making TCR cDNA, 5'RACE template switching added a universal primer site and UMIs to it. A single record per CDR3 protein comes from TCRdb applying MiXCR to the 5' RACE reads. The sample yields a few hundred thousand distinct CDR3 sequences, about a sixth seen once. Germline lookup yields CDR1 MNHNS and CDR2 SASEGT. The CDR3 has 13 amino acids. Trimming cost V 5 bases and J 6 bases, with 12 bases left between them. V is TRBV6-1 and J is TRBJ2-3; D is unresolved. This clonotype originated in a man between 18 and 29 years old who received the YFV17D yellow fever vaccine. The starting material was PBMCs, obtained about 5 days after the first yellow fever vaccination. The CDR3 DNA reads TGTGCCAGCAGTCGAAATGTGCGGGATACGCAGTATTTT. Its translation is CASSRNVRDTQYF.